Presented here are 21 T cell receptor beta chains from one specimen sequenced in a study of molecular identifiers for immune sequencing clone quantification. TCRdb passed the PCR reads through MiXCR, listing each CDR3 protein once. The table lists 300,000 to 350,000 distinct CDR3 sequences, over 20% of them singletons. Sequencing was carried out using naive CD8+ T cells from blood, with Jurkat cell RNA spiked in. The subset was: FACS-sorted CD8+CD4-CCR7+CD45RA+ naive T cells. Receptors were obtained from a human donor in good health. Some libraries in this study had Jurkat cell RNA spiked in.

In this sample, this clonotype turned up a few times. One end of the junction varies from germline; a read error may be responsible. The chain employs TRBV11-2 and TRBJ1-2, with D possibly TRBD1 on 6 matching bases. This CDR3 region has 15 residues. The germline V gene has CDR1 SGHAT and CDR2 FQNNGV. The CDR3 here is CASSLGGSRANGYTF. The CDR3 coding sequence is TGTGCCAGCAGTTTAGGGGGGTCCAGGGCGAATGGCTACACCTTC.

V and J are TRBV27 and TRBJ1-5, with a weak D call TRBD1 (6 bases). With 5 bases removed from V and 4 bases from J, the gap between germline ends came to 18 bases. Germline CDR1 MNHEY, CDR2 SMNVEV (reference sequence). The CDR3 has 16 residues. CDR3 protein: CASSPAGGGANQPQHF. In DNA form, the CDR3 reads TGTGCCAGCAGTCCGGCGGGGGGGGGGGCGAATCAGCCCCAGCATTTT.

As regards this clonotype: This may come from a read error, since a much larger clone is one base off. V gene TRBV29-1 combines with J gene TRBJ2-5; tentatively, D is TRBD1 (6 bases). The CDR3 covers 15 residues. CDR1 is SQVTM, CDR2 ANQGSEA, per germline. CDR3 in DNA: TGCAGCGTTAGCTCAGGGGAGAGGGTAGGAGAGACCCAGCACTTC. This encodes CSVSSGERVGETQHF. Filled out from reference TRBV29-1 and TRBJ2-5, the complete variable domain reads SAVISQKPSRDICQRGTSLTIQCQVDSQVTMMFWYRQQPGQSLTLIATANQGSEATYESGFVIDKFPISRPNLTFSTLTVSNMSPEDSSIYLCSVSSGERVGETQHFGPGTRLLVL.

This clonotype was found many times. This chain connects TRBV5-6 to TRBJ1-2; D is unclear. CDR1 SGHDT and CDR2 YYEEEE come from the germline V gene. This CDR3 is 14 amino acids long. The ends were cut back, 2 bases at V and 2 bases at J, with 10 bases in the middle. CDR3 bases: TGTGCCAGCAGCTTCGGCAGCCCAAACTATGGCTACACCTTC. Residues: CASSFGSPNYGYTF.

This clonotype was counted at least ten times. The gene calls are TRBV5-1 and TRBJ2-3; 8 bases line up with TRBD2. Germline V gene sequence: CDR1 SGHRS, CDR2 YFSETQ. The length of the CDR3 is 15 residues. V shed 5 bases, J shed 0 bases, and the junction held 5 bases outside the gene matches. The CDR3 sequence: CASRAGTSSTDTQYF. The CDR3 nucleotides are TGCGCCAGCAGGGCCGGGACTAGTAGCACAGATACGCAGTATTTT.

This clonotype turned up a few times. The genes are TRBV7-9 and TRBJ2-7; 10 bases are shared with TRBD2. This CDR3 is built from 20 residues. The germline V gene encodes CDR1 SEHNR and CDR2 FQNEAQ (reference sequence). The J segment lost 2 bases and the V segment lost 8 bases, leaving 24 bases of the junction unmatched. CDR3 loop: CASGSSLIGASGSKPYEQYF. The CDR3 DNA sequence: TGTGCCAGCGGCTCGAGCCTTATCGGGGCTAGCGGGAGTAAGCCCTACGAGCAGTACTTC.

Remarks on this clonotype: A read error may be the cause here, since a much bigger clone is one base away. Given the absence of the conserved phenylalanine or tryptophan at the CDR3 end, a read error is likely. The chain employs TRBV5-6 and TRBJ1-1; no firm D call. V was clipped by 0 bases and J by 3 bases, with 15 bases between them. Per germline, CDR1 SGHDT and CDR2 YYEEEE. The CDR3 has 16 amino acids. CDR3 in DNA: TGTGCCAGCAGCTTGGATAATCAGTTTTATGACACTGAAGCTTTCCTT. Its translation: CASSLDNQFYDTEAFL.

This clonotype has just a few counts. The CDR3 DNA reads TGTGCCAGCAGTTTGTTAGGACGGAGCAATCAGCCCCAGCATTTT. This gives the protein CASSLLGRSNQPQHF. The rearrangement links TRBV27 to TRBJ1-5; unclear D gene. Germline V CDR1 and CDR2: MNHEY, SMNVEV (reference sequence). The CDR3 is 15 residues long. The V end was cut by 3 bases, the J end by 1 base, with 10 bases between.

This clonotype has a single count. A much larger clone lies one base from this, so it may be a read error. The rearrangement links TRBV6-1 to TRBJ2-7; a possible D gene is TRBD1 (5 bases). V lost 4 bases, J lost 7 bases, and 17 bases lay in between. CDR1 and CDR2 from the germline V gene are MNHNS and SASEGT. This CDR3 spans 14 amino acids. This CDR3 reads CASSGPAGREEQYF. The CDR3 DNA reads TGTGCCAGCAGTGGACCGGCAGGGCGAGAGGAGCAGTACTTC.

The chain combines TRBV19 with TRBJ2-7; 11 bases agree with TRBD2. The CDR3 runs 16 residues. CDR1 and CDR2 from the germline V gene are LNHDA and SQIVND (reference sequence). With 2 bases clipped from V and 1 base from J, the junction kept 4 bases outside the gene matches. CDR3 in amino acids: CASSILAGGPSYEQYF. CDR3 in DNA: TGTGCCAGTAGTATACTAGCGGGAGGCCCGTCCTACGAGCAGTACTTC.

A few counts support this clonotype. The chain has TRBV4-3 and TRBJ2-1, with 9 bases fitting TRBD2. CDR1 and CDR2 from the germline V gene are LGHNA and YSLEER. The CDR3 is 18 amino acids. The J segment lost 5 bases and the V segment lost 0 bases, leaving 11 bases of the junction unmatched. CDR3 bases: TGCGCCAGCAGCCAAGATTGGCGCGGGGGGGCCGTAAACAATGAGCAGTTCTTC. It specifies CASSQDWRGGAVNNEQFF.

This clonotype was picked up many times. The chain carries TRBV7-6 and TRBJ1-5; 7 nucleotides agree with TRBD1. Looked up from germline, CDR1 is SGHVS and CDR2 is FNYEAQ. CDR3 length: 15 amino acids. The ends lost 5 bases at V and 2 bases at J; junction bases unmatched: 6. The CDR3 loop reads CASSPNRGGNQPQHF. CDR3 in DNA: TGTGCCAGCAGCCCGAACAGGGGAGGCAATCAGCCCCAGCATTTT.

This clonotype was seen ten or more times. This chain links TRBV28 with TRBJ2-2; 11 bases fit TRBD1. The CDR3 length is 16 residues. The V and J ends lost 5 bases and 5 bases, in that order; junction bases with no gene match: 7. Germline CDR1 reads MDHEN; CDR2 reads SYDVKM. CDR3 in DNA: TGTGCCAGCAGTCCGGACAGGGGGCCCACTACCGGGGAGCTGTTTTTT. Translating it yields CASSPDRGPTTGELFF.

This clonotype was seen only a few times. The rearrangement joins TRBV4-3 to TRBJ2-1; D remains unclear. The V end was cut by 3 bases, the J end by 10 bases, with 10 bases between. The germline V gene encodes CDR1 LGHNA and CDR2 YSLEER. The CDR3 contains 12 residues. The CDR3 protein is CASSHISEEQFF. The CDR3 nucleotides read TGCGCCAGCAGCCACATCTCAGAGGAGCAGTTCTTC.

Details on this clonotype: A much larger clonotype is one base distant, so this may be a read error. This CDR3 reads CASMGEAQYF. CDR3 DNA: TGCGCCAGCATGGGAGAGGCCCAGTACTTC. The chain is built from TRBV4-1 and TRBJ2-5; D perhaps matches TRBD2 (5 bases). The CDR3 runs 10 residues. The germline gives CDR1 MGHRA, CDR2 YSYEKL.

The CDR3: CASSSSERGEITDTQYF. The CDR3 region has the DNA TGCGCCAGCAGCTCGTCCGAGCGGGGGGAGATCACAGATACGCAGTATTTT. This sequence joins TRBV5-1 and TRBJ2-3; the match to TRBD2 covers 9 bases. CDR1 SGHRS and CDR2 YFSETQ come from the germline V gene. The J segment lost 2 bases and the V segment lost 3 bases, leaving 10 bases of the junction unmatched. The CDR3 totals 17 residues. Full variable domain (rest looked up from reference TRBV5-1 and TRBJ2-3): KAGVTQTPRYLIKTRGQQVTLSCSPISGHRSVSWYQQTPGQGLQFLFEYFSETQRNKGNFPGRFSGRQFSNSRSEMNVSTLELGDSALYLCASSSSERGEITDTQYFGPGTRLTVL.

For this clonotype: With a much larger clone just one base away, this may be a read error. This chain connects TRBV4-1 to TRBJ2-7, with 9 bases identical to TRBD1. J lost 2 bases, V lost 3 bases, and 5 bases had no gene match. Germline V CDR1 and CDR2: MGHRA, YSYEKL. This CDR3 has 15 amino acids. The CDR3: CASSHLGTGPYEQYF. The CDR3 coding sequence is TGCGCCAGCAGCCATTTAGGGACAGGGCCCTACGAGCAGTACTTC.

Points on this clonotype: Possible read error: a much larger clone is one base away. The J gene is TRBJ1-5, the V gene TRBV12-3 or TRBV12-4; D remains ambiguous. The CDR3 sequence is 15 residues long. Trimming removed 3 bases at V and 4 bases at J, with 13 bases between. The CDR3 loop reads CASSLWSEENQPQHF. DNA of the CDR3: TGTGCCAGCAGTTTGTGGTCGGAAGAGAATCAGCCCCAGCATTTT.

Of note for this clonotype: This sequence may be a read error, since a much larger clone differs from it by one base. The CDR3 DNA reads TGTGCCAGCAGCCCCCGAGGTGGGGGCACGGGCACTGAAGCTCTCTTT. It specifies CASSPRGGGTGTEALF. The chain joins TRBV14 to TRBJ1-1; possibly TRBD1 for D (6 bases). The CDR3 length is 16 residues. Germline V lookup: CDR1 SGHDN, CDR2 FVKESK.

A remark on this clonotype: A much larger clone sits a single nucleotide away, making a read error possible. The CDR3 protein is CASSGDGTEYQPQHF. The CDR3, as DNA: TGTGCCAGCTCTGGTGACGGGACGGAATATCAGCCCCAGCATTTT. J is TRBJ1-5 and V is TRBV3-1, with a weak D call TRBD1 (5 bases). The CDR3 length is 15 residues. Germline CDR1 LGHDT, CDR2 YNNKEL (reference sequence). V lost 8 bases, J lost 5 bases, and 19 bases lay in between.

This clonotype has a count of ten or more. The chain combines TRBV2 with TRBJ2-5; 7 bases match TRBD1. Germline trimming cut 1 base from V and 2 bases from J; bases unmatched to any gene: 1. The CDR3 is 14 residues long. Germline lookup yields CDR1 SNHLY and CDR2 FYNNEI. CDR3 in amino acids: CASSEDRGQETQYF. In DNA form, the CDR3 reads TGTGCCAGCAGTGAAGACAGGGGTCAAGAGACCCAGTACTTC.